This T cell receptor beta chain was retrieved from a study of OX40 agonist ivuxolimab in advanced cancers. At the level of the study: Patients in dose escalation had liver, melanoma, kidney or head and neck cancers. Eligibility rules accepted prior anti-PD-1, anti-PD-L1 or anti-CTLA-4 therapy, and approximately 40% had some.

Overall study results and limits: Clones of CD4+ and CD8+ blood T cells grew by week 6 at doses of 0.1 to 3.0 mg/kg.

Only in-frame clones appear in the TCRdb table, and some are missing; sequencing was by immunoSEQ multiplex PCR. The sample has some 21,000 clones, around two thirds seen once. As concerns this clone: Its specificity is not known.

CDR3 size: 19 residues. This TCR came from an adult with an advanced solid tumor such as melanoma, head and neck, liver or kidney cancer. The chain carries TRBV21-1 and TRBJ2-3; the D call of TRBD1 is as the table states it, not checked on the DNA. TRBV21-1 is recorded as a pseudogene. This material consisted of CD4+ or CD8+ T cells sorted from blood, taken in a trial of the OX40 agonist ivuxolimab. The CDR3 sequence is CASSKAVTGRNPSTDTQYF. The CDR3 region has the DNA TGTGCCAGCAGCAAAGCAGTGACAGGACGTAACCCTAGCACAGATACGCAGTATTTT.